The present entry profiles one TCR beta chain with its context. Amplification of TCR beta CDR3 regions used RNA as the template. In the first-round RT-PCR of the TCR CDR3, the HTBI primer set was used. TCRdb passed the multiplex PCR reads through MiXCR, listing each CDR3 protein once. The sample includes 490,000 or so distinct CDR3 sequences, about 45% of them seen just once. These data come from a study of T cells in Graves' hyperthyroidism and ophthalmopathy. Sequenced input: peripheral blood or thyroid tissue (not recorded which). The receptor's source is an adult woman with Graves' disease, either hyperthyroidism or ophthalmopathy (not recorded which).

The CDR3, as DNA: TGTGCCATCAGTGGAGCAGGGTTTTTCGCTGAAGCTTTCTTT. This gives the protein CAISGAGFFAEAFF. The chain recombines TRBV10-3 with TRBJ1-1, with D perhaps TRBD1 (5 bases). Trimming left V 4 bases short and J 6 bases short, with 15 bases between. Germline CDR1 ENHRY, CDR2 SYGVKD. The CDR3 consists of 14 residues.